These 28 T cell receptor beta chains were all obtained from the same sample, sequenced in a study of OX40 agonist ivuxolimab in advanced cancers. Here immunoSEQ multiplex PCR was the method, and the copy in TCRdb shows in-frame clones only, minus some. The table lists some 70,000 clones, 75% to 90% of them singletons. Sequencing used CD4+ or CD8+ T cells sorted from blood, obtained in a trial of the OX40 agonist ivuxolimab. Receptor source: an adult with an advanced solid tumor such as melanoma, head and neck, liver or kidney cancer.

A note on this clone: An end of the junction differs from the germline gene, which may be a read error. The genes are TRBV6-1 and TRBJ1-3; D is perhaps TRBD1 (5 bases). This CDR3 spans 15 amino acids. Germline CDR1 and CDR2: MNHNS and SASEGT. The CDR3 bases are TGTGCCAGCAGCGAAGCAGGGTTTTATGGAAACACCATATATTTT. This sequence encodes CASSEAGFYGNTIYF.

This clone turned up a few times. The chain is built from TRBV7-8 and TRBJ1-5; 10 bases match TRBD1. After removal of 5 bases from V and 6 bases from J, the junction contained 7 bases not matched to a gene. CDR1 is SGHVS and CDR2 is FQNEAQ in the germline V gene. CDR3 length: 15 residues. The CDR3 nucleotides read TGTGCCAGCAGCACGACAGGGGGCAGGGGTCAGCCCCAGCATTTT. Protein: CASSTTGGRGQPQHF. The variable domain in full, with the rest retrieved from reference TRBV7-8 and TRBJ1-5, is GAGVSQSPRYKVAKRGQDVALRCDPISGHVSLFWYQQALGQGPEFLTYFQNEAQLDKSGLPSDRFFAERPEGSVSTLKIQRTQQEDSAVYLCASSTTGGRGQPQHFGDGTRLSIL.

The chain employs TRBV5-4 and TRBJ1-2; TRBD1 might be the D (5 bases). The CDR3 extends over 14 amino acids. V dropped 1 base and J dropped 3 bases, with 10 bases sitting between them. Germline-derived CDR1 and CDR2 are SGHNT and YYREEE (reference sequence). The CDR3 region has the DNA TGTGCCAGCAGCTTGTCGCAGGGAGACTATGGCTACACCTTC. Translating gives CASSLSQGDYGYTF.

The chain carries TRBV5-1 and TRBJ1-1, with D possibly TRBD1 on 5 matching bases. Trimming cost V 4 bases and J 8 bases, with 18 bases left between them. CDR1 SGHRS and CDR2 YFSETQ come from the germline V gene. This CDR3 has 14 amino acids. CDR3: CASSPPSYGGEAFF. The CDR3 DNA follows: TGCGCCAGCAGCCCGCCCTCTTACGGGGGAGAAGCTTTCTTT.

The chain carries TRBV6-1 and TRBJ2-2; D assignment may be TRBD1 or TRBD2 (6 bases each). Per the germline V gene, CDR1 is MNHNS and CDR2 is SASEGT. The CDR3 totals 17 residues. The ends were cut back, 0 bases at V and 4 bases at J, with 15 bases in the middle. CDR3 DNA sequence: TGTGCCAGCAGTGAAGCCCGGGGGCGTAGGGGCACCGGGGAGCTGTTTTTT. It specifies CASSEARGRRGTGELFF.

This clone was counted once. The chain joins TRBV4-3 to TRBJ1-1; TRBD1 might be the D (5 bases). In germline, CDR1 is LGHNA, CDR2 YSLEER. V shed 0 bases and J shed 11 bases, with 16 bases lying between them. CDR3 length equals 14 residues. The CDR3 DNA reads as TGCGCCAGCAGCCAAGATACCCTCTTAGCAGGGGCTTTCTTT. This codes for CASSQDTLLAGAFF.

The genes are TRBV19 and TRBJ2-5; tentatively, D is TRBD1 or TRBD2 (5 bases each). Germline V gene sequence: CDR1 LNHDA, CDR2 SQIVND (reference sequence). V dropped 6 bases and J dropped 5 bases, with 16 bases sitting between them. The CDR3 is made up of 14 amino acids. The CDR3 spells CASRAGRDTETQYF. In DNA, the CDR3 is TGTGCCAGTAGGGCGGGCAGGGATACTGAGACCCAGTACTTC.

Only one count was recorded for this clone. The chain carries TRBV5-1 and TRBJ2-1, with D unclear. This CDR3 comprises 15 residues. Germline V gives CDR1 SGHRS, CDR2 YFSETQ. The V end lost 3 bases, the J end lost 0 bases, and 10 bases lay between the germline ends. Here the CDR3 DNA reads TGCGCCAGCAGCTACGGATCGAGCTCCTACAATGAGCAGTTCTTC. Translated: CASSYGSSSYNEQFF.

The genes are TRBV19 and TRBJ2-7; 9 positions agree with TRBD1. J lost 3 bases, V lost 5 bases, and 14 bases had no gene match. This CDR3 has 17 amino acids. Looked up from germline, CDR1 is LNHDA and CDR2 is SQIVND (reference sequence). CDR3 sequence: CASSAFLTGGAGYEQYF. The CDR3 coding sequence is TGTGCCAGTAGTGCCTTCCTTACAGGGGGCGCAGGCTACGAGCAGTACTTC.

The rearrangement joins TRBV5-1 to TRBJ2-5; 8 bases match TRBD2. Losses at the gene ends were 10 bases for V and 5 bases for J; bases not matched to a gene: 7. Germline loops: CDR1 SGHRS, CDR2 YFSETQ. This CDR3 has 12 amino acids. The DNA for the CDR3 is TGCGCCCCTACGGGGGGGAAGGAGACCCAGTACTTC. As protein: CAPTGGKETQYF.

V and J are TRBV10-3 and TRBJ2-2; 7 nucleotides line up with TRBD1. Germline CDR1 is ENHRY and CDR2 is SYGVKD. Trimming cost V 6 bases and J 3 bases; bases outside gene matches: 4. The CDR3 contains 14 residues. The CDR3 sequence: CAIRTGTHTGELFF. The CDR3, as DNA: TGTGCCATCAGGACAGGGACGCACACCGGGGAGCTGTTTTTT.

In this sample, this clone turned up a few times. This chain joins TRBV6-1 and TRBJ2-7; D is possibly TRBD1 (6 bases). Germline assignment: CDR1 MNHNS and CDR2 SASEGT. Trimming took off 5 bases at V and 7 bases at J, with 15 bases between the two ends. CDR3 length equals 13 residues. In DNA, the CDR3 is TGTGCCAGCAGTCCCCGGGACATTAGAGAGCAGTACTTC. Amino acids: CASSPRDIREQYF.

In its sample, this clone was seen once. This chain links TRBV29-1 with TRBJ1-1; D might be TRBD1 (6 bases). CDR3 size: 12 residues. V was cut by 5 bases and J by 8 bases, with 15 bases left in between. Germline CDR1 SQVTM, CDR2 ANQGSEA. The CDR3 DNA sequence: TGCAGCGTTTTCAGGACAGCCACCGAAGCTTTCTTT. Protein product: CSVFRTATEAFF. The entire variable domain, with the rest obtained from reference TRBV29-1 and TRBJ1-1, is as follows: SAVISQKPSRDICQRGTSLTIQCQVDSQVTMMFWYRQQPGQSLTLIATANQGSEATYESGFVIDKFPISRPNLTFSTLTVSNMSPEDSSIYLCSVFRTATEAFFGQGTRLTVV.

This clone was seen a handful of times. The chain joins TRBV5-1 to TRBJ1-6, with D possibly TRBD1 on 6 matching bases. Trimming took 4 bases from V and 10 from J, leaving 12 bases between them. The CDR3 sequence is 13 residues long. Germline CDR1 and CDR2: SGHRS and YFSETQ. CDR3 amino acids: CASSEDSSSPLHF. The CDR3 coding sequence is TGCGCCAGCAGCGAGGACAGTAGCTCACCCCTCCACTTT.

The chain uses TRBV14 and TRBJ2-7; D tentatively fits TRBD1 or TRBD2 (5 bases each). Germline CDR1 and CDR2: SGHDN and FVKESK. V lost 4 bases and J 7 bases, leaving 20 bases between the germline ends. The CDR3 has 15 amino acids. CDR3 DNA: TGTGCCAGCAGCCGAGTCGGGGCGGTGACGGGGGAGCAGTACTTC. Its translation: CASSRVGAVTGEQYF. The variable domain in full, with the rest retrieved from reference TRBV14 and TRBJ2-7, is EAGVTQFPSHSVIEKGQTVTLRCDPISGHDNLYWYRRVMGKEIKFLLHFVKESKQDESGMPNNRFLAERTGGTYSTLKVQPAELEDSGVYFCASSRVGAVTGEQYFGPGTRLTVT.

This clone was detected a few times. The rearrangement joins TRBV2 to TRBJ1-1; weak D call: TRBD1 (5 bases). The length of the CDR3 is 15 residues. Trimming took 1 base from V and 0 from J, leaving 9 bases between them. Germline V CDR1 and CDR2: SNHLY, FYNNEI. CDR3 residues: CASSEGGILNTEAFF. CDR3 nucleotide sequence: TGTGCCAGCAGTGAAGGGGGGATATTGAACACTGAAGCTTTCTTT.

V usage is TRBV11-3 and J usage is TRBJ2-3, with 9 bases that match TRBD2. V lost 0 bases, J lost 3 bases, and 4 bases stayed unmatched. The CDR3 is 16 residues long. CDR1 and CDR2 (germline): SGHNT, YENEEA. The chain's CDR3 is CASSLEGGGATDTQYF. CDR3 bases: TGTGCCAGCAGCTTAGAGGGCGGGGGGGCAACAGATACGCAGTATTTT.

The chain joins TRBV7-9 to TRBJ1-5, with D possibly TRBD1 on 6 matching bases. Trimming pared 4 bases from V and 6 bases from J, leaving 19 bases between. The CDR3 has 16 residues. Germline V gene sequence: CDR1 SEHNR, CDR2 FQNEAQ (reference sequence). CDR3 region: CASSSTVGGGSQPQHF. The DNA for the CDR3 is TGTGCCAGCAGCTCCACGGTAGGGGGGGGAAGTCAGCCCCAGCATTTT.

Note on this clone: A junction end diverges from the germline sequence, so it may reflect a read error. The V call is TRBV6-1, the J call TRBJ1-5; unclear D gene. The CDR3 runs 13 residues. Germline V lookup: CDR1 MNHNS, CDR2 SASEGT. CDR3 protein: CASTETGNQPQHF. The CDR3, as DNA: TGTGCCAGCACTGAAACAGGCAATCAGCCCCAGCATTTT.

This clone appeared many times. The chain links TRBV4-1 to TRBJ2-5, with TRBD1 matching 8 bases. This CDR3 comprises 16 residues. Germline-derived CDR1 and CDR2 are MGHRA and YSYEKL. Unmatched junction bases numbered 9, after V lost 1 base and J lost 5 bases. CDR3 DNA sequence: TGCGCCAGCAGCCAAGGAGTCCAGGGGGCAGGTGAGACCCAGTACTTC. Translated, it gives CASSQGVQGAGETQYF.

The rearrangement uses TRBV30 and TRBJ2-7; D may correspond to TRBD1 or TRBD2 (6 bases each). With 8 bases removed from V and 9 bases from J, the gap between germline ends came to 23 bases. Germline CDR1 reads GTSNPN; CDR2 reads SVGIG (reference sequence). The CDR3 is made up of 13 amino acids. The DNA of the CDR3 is TGTGCCCGGAAGGACTACGGGGGCTTGGGGCAGTACTTC. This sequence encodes CARKDYGGLGQYF.

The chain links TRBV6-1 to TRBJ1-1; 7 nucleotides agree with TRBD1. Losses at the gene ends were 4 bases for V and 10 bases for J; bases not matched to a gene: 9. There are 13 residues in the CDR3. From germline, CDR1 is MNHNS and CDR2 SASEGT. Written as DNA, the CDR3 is TGTGCCAGCAGTGGATCAGGGGGGGGCGGAGCTTTCTTT. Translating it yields CASSGSGGGGAFF.

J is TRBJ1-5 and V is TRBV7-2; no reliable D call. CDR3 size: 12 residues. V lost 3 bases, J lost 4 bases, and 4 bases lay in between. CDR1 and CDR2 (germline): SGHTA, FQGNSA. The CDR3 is CASSFQNQPQHF. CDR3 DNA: TGTGCCAGCAGCTTCCAGAATCAGCCCCAGCATTTT.

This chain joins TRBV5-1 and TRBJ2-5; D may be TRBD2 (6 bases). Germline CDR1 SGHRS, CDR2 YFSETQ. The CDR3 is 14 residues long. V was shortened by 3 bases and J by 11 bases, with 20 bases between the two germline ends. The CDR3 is CASSSEQTTREQYF. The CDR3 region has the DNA TGCGCCAGCAGCTCCGAACAGACGACCCGGGAGCAGTACTTC.

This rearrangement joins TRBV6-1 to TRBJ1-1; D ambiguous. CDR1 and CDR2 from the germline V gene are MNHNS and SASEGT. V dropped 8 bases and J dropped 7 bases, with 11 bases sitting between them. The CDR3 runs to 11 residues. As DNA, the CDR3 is TGTGCCAGCGGGTCGGAGCATGAAGCTTTCTTT. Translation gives CASGSEHEAFF.

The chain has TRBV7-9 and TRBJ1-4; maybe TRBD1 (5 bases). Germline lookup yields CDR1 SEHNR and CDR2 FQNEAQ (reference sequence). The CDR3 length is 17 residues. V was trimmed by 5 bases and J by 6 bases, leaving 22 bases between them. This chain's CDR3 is CASSVDRVGVGDEKLFF. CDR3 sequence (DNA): TGTGCCAGCAGCGTAGACCGTGTGGGGGTCGGGGATGAAAAACTGTTTTTT. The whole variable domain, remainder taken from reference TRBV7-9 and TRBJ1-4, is DTGVSQNPRHKITKRGQNVTFRCDPISEHNRLYWYRQTLGQGPEFLTYFQNEAQLEKSRLLSDRFSAERPKGSFSTLEIQRTEQGDSAMYLCASSVDRVGVGDEKLFFGSGTQLSVL.

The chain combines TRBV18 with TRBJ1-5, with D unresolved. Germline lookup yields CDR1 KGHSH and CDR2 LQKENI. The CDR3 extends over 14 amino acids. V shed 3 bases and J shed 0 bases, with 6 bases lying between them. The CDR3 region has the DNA TGTGCCAGCTCACCGACACCTAGCAATCAGCCCCAGCATTTT. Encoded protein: CASSPTPSNQPQHF.

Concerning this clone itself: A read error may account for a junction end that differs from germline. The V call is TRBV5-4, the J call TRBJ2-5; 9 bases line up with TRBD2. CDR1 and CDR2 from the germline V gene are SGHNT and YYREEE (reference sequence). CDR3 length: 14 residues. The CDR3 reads CASTLRGGPETQYF. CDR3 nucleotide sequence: TGTGCCAGCACCTTGCGGGGGGGACCAGAGACCCAGTACTTC.